The 23 T cell receptor beta chains reported below all come from one sample, sequenced in a study of shared clonotypes between healthy human individuals. The assay was immunoSEQ multiplex PCR, and TCRdb's table has in-frame clones only and misses some. The sample contains fewer than 850,000 clones, roughly 87% of which appear only once. Input material: memory CD8+ T cells from PBMCs. Indicated subset: CD45RO+ cells pooled with CCR7-negative TemRA cells. The receptor set was obtained from a man younger than 30 in good health. Some clones in this sample may be carry-over from other donors' samples.

The CDR3 protein is CASCLTGPRYSNEQFF. The CDR3 DNA reads as TGTGCCAGCTGCCTGACCGGTCCCAGATACTCGAATGAGCAGTTCTTC. This sequence joins TRBV27 and TRBJ2-1, with D hard to call. V was trimmed by 8 bases and J by 7 bases, leaving 24 bases between them. The CDR3 covers 16 residues. From germline, CDR1 is MNHEY and CDR2 SMNVEV (reference sequence).

The rearrangement links TRBV7-2 to TRBJ2-1, with a weak D call TRBD2 (5 bases). The CDR3 has 13 residues. V lost 2 bases to trimming and J lost 6 bases, with 8 bases between them. CDR1 and CDR2 (germline): SGHTA, FQGNSA. DNA for the CDR3: TGTGCCAGCAGCTTAACGGGATTCAATGAGCAGTTCTTC. Protein: CASSLTGFNEQFF.

The chain links TRBV7-8 to TRBJ2-7; 14 positions match TRBD2. The length of the CDR3 is 17 residues. V trimming: 5 bases; J trimming: 5 bases; junction bases outside the gene matches: 11. The germline V gene encodes CDR1 SGHVS and CDR2 FQNEAQ. As DNA, the CDR3 is TGTGCCAGCAGCGTCCGACTAGCGGGAGGGCCAGGGGACGAGCAGTACTTC. Protein sequence: CASSVRLAGGPGDEQYF.

The genes are TRBV5-1 and TRBJ2-1; perhaps D is TRBD1 or TRBD2 (8 bases each). Deletions cut 4 bases from V and 4 bases from J, with 24 bases between. This CDR3 is 18 amino acids long. From germline, CDR1 is SGHRS and CDR2 YFSETQ. The CDR3 protein is CASSLGQAVLAVYNEQFF. The DNA for the CDR3 is TGCGCCAGCAGCCTGGGACAGGCGGTACTAGCGGTTTACAATGAGCAGTTCTTC.

CDR3: CASSVYPQTGEQFF. The CDR3 nucleotides read TGCGCCAGCAGTGTATACCCTCAAACCGGTGAGCAGTTCTTC. The rearrangement uses TRBV10-1 and TRBJ2-1; D is ambiguous. V was cut by 4 bases and J by 9 bases, with 16 bases left in between. In germline, CDR1 is WNHNN, CDR2 SYGVQD (reference sequence). The CDR3 runs to 14 residues.

CDR3 loop: CASSLGGTGFAEAFF. The CDR3 nucleotides are TGCGCCAGCAGCCTAGGGGGGACTGGGTTTGCTGAAGCTTTCTTT. This chain links TRBV5-1 with TRBJ1-1; D is possibly TRBD1 (6 bases). The CDR3 covers 15 residues. Germline V gene data show CDR1 as SGHRS and CDR2 as YFSETQ. Trimming cost V 4 bases and J 6 bases, with 19 bases left between them.

The chain is built from TRBV7-9 and TRBJ2-5; 10 nucleotides align to TRBD2. Germline CDR1 is SEHNR and CDR2 is FQNEAQ (reference sequence). CDR3 size: 19 residues. V was pared by 1 base and J by 5 bases, with 16 bases of the junction left unmatched. The CDR3 loop reads CASSLVAIVGLAPRETQYF. DNA of the CDR3: TGTGCCAGCAGCTTAGTTGCTATAGTGGGACTAGCGCCTCGGGAGACCCAGTACTTC.

The J gene is TRBJ1-1, the V gene TRBV30, with D possibly matching TRBD1 (6 bases). Germline V gene sequence: CDR1 GTSNPN, CDR2 SVGIG (reference sequence). Trimming removed 3 bases from V and 2 bases from J, with 13 bases in between. The CDR3 has 14 residues. In nucleotides, the CDR3 is TGTGCCTGGAGCCTCGGACAGATAAACACTGAAGCTTTCTTT. It yields the protein CAWSLGQINTEAFF.

The chain links TRBV19 to TRBJ2-1, with D tentatively TRBD1 or TRBD2 (5 bases each). This CDR3 is built from 17 residues. Trimming left V 6 bases short and J 6 bases short, with 24 bases between. From germline, CDR1 is LNHDA and CDR2 SQIVND (reference sequence). The CDR3 nucleotides read TGTGCCAGTAGCCCCCACCTCCCGGGGCTAAGGGCCAATGAGCAGTTCTTC. Protein product: CASSPHLPGLRANEQFF.

V usage is TRBV5-1 and J usage is TRBJ2-7; 13 nucleotides match TRBD2. Germline V lookup: CDR1 SGHRS, CDR2 YFSETQ. This CDR3 spans 14 amino acids. V shed 0 bases and J 8 bases; nucleotides not matched to a gene: 2. The CDR3 bases are TGCGCCAGCAGCTTGGAGGGACTAGCGGGAAAGCAGTACTTC. It encodes CASSLEGLAGKQYF. The entire variable domain, with the rest obtained from reference TRBV5-1 and TRBJ2-7, is as follows: KAGVTQTPRYLIKTRGQQVTLSCSPISGHRSVSWYQQTPGQGLQFLFEYFSETQRNKGNFPGRFSGRQFSNSRSEMNVSTLELGDSALYLCASSLEGLAGKQYFGPGTRLTVT.

The genes are TRBV27 and TRBJ2-7, with D hard to call. Germline V gene data show CDR1 as MNHEY and CDR2 as SMNVEV (reference sequence). CDR3 length equals 14 residues. The germline V and J ends were trimmed by 7 bases and 0 bases, with 13 bases remaining between them. The CDR3 DNA is TGTGCCAGCACCCTCAACCCTGACTCCTACGAGCAGTACTTC. Translated: CASTLNPDSYEQYF.

The CDR3 region is CASSFRLMNTEAFF. CDR3 in DNA: TGTGCCAGCAGCTTTAGATTAATGAACACTGAAGCTTTCTTT. This chain uses TRBV27 with TRBJ1-1; D not resolved. The V and J ends lost 6 bases and 0 bases respectively, with 11 bases between them. Germline lookup yields CDR1 MNHEY and CDR2 SMNVEV (reference sequence). This CDR3 has 14 residues.

The chain carries TRBV13 and TRBJ1-2; TRBD1 matches at 7 bases. V lost 4 bases to trimming and J lost 8 bases; unmatched junction nucleotides: 13. This CDR3 comprises 15 residues. Germline CDR1 reads PRHDT; CDR2 reads FYEKMQ (reference sequence). The DNA for the CDR3 is TGTGCCAGCAGCTCCCGGACAGGACCTCTCGGGGGCTACACCTTC. Its translation is CASSSRTGPLGGYTF.

CDR3 amino acids: CASSVLAGVGNEQFF. In nucleotides, the CDR3 is TGTGCCAGCAGCGTTCTAGCGGGGGTGGGGAATGAGCAGTTCTTC. The chain has TRBV6-6 and TRBJ2-1, with TRBD2 matching 10 bases. V lost 6 bases and J lost 7; bases outside the gene matches: 9. Germline loops: CDR1 MNHNY, CDR2 SVGAGI (reference sequence). This CDR3 has 15 residues.

The chain couples TRBV9 to TRBJ2-5, with D possibly TRBD2 on 6 matching bases. With 0 bases removed from V and 3 bases from J, the gap between germline ends came to 9 bases. The CDR3 length is 14 residues. CDR1 SGDLS and CDR2 YYNGEE come from the germline V gene. For the CDR3, the DNA is TGTGCCAGCAGCGTAGGATGGGGGGAAGAGACCCAGTACTTC. Amino acids: CASSVGWGEETQYF.

A few counts support this clone. The chain joins TRBV29-1 to TRBJ1-1; 7 bases fit TRBD1. With 7 bases clipped from V and 5 bases from J, the junction kept 10 bases outside the gene matches. Per germline, CDR1 SQVTM and CDR2 ANQGSEA. CDR3 size: 13 residues. The CDR3 coding sequence is TGCAGCGCTTCCGGGACAGAGTTTACTGAAGCTTTCTTT. This gives the protein CSASGTEFTEAFF.

The CDR3 DNA follows: TGTGCCAGCAGCTTTCTGGACAGTCGGAGGGAGCTGTTTTTT. It specifies CASSFLDSRRELFF. V is TRBV27 and J is TRBJ2-2, with a weak D call TRBD1 (6 bases). This CDR3 is built from 14 residues. The germline CDR1 and CDR2 sequences are MNHEY and SMNVEV (reference sequence). V lost 6 bases and J lost 9, with 17 bases in between.

V and J are TRBV6-6 and TRBJ2-1; 11 nucleotides match TRBD2. The CDR3 loop spans 15 amino acids. The germline gives CDR1 MNHNY, CDR2 SVGAGI (reference sequence). The V and J ends lost 5 bases and 6 bases, in that order; junction bases with no gene match: 6. The CDR3 loop reads CASSPTSGSGNEQFF. The CDR3 nucleotides read TGTGCCAGCAGTCCAACTAGCGGGAGTGGCAATGAGCAGTTCTTC.

This chain uses TRBV23-1 with TRBJ2-5; 10 bases line up with TRBD1. TRBV23-1 is classed as an ORF, of uncertain function. Trimming at V came to 9 bases and at J to 5 bases, leaving 12 bases not matched to a gene. There are 15 residues in the CDR3. The CDR3 loop is CARRERDRGLETQYF. CDR3 nucleotide sequence: TGCGCCAGACGGGAAAGGGACAGGGGTTTGGAGACCCAGTACTTC.

This clone was found once. This chain uses TRBV15 with TRBJ2-2; 7 bases agree with TRBD1. J gave up 4 bases and V 6 bases, and 5 bases lay outside the gene matches. Germline values: CDR1 LNHNV, CDR2 YYDKDF (reference sequence). The CDR3 length is 14 residues. This chain's CDR3 is CATRVQGFTGELFF. CDR3 DNA sequence: TGTGCCACCAGGGTACAGGGGTTCACCGGGGAGCTGTTTTTT.

J is TRBJ2-7 and V is TRBV28, with D unresolved. CDR1 and CDR2 from the germline V gene are MDHEN and SYDVKM. The CDR3 has 13 amino acids. Trimming pared 6 bases from V and 7 bases from J, leaving 16 bases between. The CDR3 sequence: CASRQPGVREQYF. As DNA, the CDR3 is TGTGCCAGCAGACAGCCGGGCGTTCGGGAGCAGTACTTC.

The chain couples TRBV30 to TRBJ1-1, with D possibly matching TRBD1 (5 bases). Germline V gives CDR1 GTSNPN, CDR2 SVGIG (reference sequence). With 0 bases removed from V and 1 base from J, the gap between germline ends came to 39 bases. This CDR3 contains 24 residues. CDR3 DNA: TGTGCCTGGAGTGTCACGATACGGGGCCTAGGGTCAGCCAGCCGCTTTATGCCGAACACTGAAGCTTTCTTT. It codes for CAWSVTIRGLGSASRFMPNTEAFF.

The gene calls are TRBV9 and TRBJ2-7; the match to TRBD1 covers 10 bases. This CDR3 comprises 15 residues. Per germline, CDR1 SGDLS and CDR2 YYNGEE. Trimming removed 4 bases from V and 2 bases from J; junction bases left unmatched: 6. CDR3 region: CASSQGGTGAYEQYF. The CDR3 nucleotides are TGTGCCAGCAGCCAGGGAGGGACAGGGGCCTACGAGCAGTACTTC.